This T cell receptor beta chain appears in the sequencing data of a study of PD-1 blockade in classical Hodgkin lymphoma. Overall study results and limits: Complete responders showed a baseline diversity that resembled the diversity of newly diagnosed patients. The study reported lower baseline TCR diversity in newly diagnosed patients than in healthy donors. Why repertoires differed is undefined; disease activity or prior therapy possibly contributed.

Each patient experienced a relapse that followed autologous stem cell transplantation, and brentuximab vedotin exposure varied. Complete response, partial response or progressive disease was recorded as best response. TCRdb keeps only in-frame clones here, not all; method: immunoSEQ multiplex PCR. Of some 14,000 clones detected, roughly three quarters appear once; the ten largest clones hold about 25%. Details on this clone: Its target is unknown.

V was clipped by 4 bases and J by 0 bases, with 21 bases between them. The length of the CDR3 is 18 residues. Germline V gene lookup returns CDR1 LNHDA and CDR2 SQIVND (reference sequence). The TCR comes from a human donor with classical Hodgkin lymphoma. The V gene is TRBV19, the J gene TRBJ1-2; no reliable D call. Sequences were derived from peripheral blood mononuclear cells (PBMCs), sampled before the second cycle of nivolumab. The CDR3 sequence: CASSTRRQKEDTNYGYTF. The CDR3 DNA sequence: TGTGCCAGTAGTACGAGGCGGCAGAAGGAAGATACTAACTATGGCTACACCTTC.